The source of this T cell receptor (beta chain) is a study of shared clonotypes between healthy human individuals. Study-wide results and limits: Several donors shared around 5% of their naive CD4 clonotypes. A reduction in generation probabilities was seen for non-shared clonotypes relative to those shared by all four donors. Compared with memory subsets, naive subsets generally had larger estimated richness.

The CDR3 length is 12 residues. The V and J ends lost 4 bases and 4 bases respectively, with 7 bases between them. The V gene's germline CDR1 is MNHNS and CDR2 SASEGT. A note on this clone: What it binds is not known.

Subsets obtained from CD4+ cells comprised CD45RA+ naive and CD45RA-negative memory cells. Method: immunoSEQ multiplex PCR; TCRdb's copy keeps in-frame clones and lacks some. The sample has over a million clones; roughly 95% are singletons. Sample: naive CD4+ T cells sorted from blood. Subset indicated: CD45RA+ positively selected. The source of this sequence is a man younger than 45 in good health. This chain links TRBV6-1 with TRBJ2-5; D is ambiguous. CDR3 in DNA: TGTGCCAGCAGTGCGGGTGGAGAGACCCAGTACTTC. Protein product: CASSAGGETQYF.